These T cell receptor beta chains were read from a single sample in a study of blood T cell repertoires in COVID-19. TCRdb's copy holds only in-frame clones and misses some; the assay was immunoSEQ multiplex PCR. This sample has over 150,000 clones, with 70% to 85% found just once. Sequenced sample: PBMCs or T cells enriched from blood (not recorded which). The receptors stem from a woman aged 25 to 39 who had recovered from COVID-19. The CDR3 runs from the conserved cysteine through the conserved F or W. The D gene is left open where the match is weak. Not all rows give a size; the values are once, few, many and, for expanded clones, a class.

d_gene,len,abundance,v_gene,j_gene,CDR3aa,CDR3nt
TRBD1,14,-,TRBV18,TRBJ1-5,CASSTGQGYQPQHF,TGTGCCAGCTCGACGGGACAGGGCTATCAGCCCCAGCATTTT
-,13,-,TRBV30,TRBJ1-4,CAWSVDSRGKLFF,TGTGCCTGGAGTGTAGATTCTAGGGGAAAACTGTTTTTT
-,14,-,TRBV3-1/TRBV3-2,TRBJ1-5,CASSQLNSNQPQHF,TGTGCCAGCAGCCAGTTAAATAGCAATCAGCCCCAGCATTTT
-,14,-,TRBV6-4,TRBJ1-6,CASSLSGVNSPLHF,TGTGCCAGCAGTTTATCGGGGGTTAATTCACCCCTCCACTTT
-,14,-,TRBV5-1,TRBJ1-2,CASSLAAGEDGYTF,TGCGCCAGCAGCTTGGCGGCAGGGGAAGATGGCTACACCTTC
TRBD1,14,-,TRBV27,TRBJ2-1,CAAGDRGSVNEQFF,TGTGCCGCGGGGGACAGGGGTTCCGTTAATGAGCAGTTCTTC
-,13,once,TRBV29-1,TRBJ1-2,CSYRAEVEHGYTF,TGCAGCTATCGCGCTGAGGTAGAGCATGGCTACACCTTC
TRBD1,15,-,TRBV7-2,TRBJ1-2,CASRTGTGRSYGYTF,TGTGCCAGCAGAACCGGGACAGGGAGAAGCTATGGCTACACCTTC
TRBD1,17,-,TRBV18,TRBJ1-2,CASSPASRDRLNYGYTF,TGTGCCAGCTCACCAGCCTCCAGGGACAGATTAAACTATGGCTACACCTTC
-,16,-,TRBV2,TRBJ2-7,CASSWGRAIPSYEQYF,TGTGCCAGCAGCTGGGGGCGGGCCATCCCCTCCTACGAGCAGTACTTC
TRBD2,15,-,TRBV27,TRBJ2-1,CASSLKTSPGGEQFF,TGTGCCAGCAGTTTAAAGACTAGCCCCGGGGGTGAGCAGTTCTTC
TRBD1,14,-,TRBV11-2,TRBJ2-3,CASSLDGSGGTQYF,TGTGCCAGCAGCTTAGATGGGTCAGGGGGTACGCAGTATTTT
TRBD2,16,-,TRBV7-2,TRBJ2-7,CASSLAMSSGYYEQYF,TGTGCCAGCAGCTTAGCGATGTCTAGCGGTTACTACGAGCAGTACTTC
-,16,-,TRBV6-1,TRBJ1-5,CASSERPGYSNQPQHF,TGTGCCAGCAGTGAACGTCCAGGGTATAGCAATCAGCCCCAGCATTTT
-,17,-,TRBV7-8,TRBJ1-5,CASSLRGEGYSNQPQHF,TGTGCCAGCAGCTTACGAGGTGAGGGATATAGCAATCAGCCCCAGCATTTT
-,14,few,TRBV9,TRBJ1-1,CASTYSGSDTEAFF,TGTGCCAGCACTTATTCAGGGTCCGACACTGAAGCTTTCTTT
-,15,-,TRBV7-9,TRBJ1-4,CASSLLPGTNEKLFF,TGTGCCAGCAGCTTACTTCCGGGGACTAATGAAAAACTGTTTTTT
-,14,-,TRBV13,TRBJ2-4,CASSHGVAKNIQYF,TGTGCCAGCAGTCACGGGGTAGCCAAAAACATTCAGTACTTC
-,16,few,TRBV7-9,TRBJ1-6,CASSLASDSPNSPLHF,TGTGCCAGCAGCTTAGCGTCGGACAGCCCTAATTCACCCCTCCACTTT
TRBD2,16,-,TRBV2,TRBJ2-1,CASSENRAGGRDEQFF,TGTGCCAGCAGTGAAAACCGAGCGGGAGGACGGGATGAGCAGTTCTTC
-,11,-,TRBV20-1,TRBJ1-1,CSAISGGEAFF,TGCAGTGCTATCAGCGGGGGTGAAGCTTTCTTT
TRBD1,15,-,TRBV27,TRBJ1-6,CASSSRQGINSPLHF,TGTGCCAGCAGTTCCAGACAGGGTATTAATTCACCCCTCCACTTT
-,15,-,TRBV27,TRBJ2-6,CADPPNYSGANVLTF,TGTGCCGACCCCCCAAACTACTCTGGGGCCAACGTCCTGACTTTC
-,16,-,TRBV6-2/TRBV6-3,TRBJ2-3,CASSPHSGSRSDTQYF,TGTGCCAGCAGCCCCCACAGTGGGAGTCGGTCAGATACGCAGTATTTT
-,14,-,TRBV7-2,TRBJ2-5,CASVHGGREGTQYF,TGTGCCAGTGTGCACGGCGGGCGGGAAGGGACCCAGTACTTC
TRBD1,13,-,TRBV11-1,TRBJ2-1,CASSSHRGLEQFF,TGTGCCAGCAGCTCGCACAGGGGGCTTGAGCAGTTCTTC
TRBD2,16,-,TRBV27,TRBJ2-1,CASSLWVAGGVSEQFF,TGTGCCAGCAGTTTATGGGTAGCGGGAGGGGTCAGTGAGCAGTTCTTC
-,17,-,TRBV4-1,TRBJ1-5,CASSQGAGSWSNQPQHF,TGCGCCAGCAGCCAAGGCGCAGGGTCATGGAGCAATCAGCCCCAGCATTTT
TRBD2,14,-,TRBV2,TRBJ2-1,CASKRTSGYNEQFF,TGTGCCAGCAAGAGGACTAGCGGGTACAATGAGCAGTTCTTC
-,16,once,TRBV12-5,TRBJ2-1,CASGLMRSFSYNEQFF,TGTGCTAGTGGTTTGATGAGATCCTTCTCCTACAATGAGCAGTTCTTC
-,13,-,TRBV12-3/TRBV12-4,TRBJ1-1,CASSPRSHTEAFF,TGTGCCAGCAGTCCCCGGAGCCACACTGAAGCTTTCTTT
TRBD1,15,few,TRBV5-6,TRBJ1-5,CASSLGQGARQPQHF,TGTGCCAGCAGCTTGGGGCAGGGGGCTCGTCAGCCCCAGCATTTT
-,15,-,TRBV18,TRBJ2-1,CASSSTTGLDNEQFF,TGTGCCAGCTCATCCACAACGGGTCTTGACAATGAGCAGTTCTTC
TRBD1,15,-,TRBV7-6,TRBJ2-2,CASSSGQGNTGELFF,TGTGCCAGCAGCTCGGGACAGGGTAACACCGGGGAGCTGTTTTTT
TRBD2,17,-,TRBV3-1/TRBV3-2,TRBJ2-5,CASSQLPRGLAGETQYF,TGTGCCAGCAGCCAGCTTCCACGGGGACTAGCGGGCGAGACCCAGTACTTC
TRBD2,19,-,TRBV4-1,TRBJ2-3,CARLQGGTSGRGSTDTQYF,TGCGCCAGGCTCCAAGGGGGAACTAGCGGGAGGGGAAGCACAGATACGCAGTATTTT
-,12,-,TRBV3-1/TRBV3-2,TRBJ1-2,CASNKPGYGYTF,TGTGCCAGCAACAAACCCGGGTATGGCTACACCTTC
TRBD1,16,-,TRBV5-1,TRBJ1-1,CASSSRDRDLNTEAFF,TGCGCCAGCAGCTCCCGGGACAGGGACCTAAACACTGAAGCTTTCTTT
TRBD2,15,-,TRBV4-1,TRBJ2-3,CASSQQRGDPDTQYF,TGCGCCAGCAGCCAACAGCGGGGGGACCCAGATACGCAGTATTTT
-,13,-,TRBV6-5,TRBJ1-3,CASSLDSGNTIYF,TGTGCCAGCAGCTTAGACAGTGGAAACACCATATATTTT